This TCR beta chain originates from a study of cytomegalovirus exposure and HLA in healthy donors. Primers for the PCR totalled 60 Vbeta and 13 Jbeta. TCRdb's table, derived via immunoSEQ multiplex PCR, lists solely in-frame clones and lacks some. This sample has around 170,000 clones; roughly 80% occur once, and the top ten carry 0.7% to 0.95%. Study-wide results and caveats: The study recorded 160 or so TCR beta chains that were cytomegalovirus-associated. When a later analysis was performed, an Asian-associated ancestry cluster reportedly had fewer N-insertions than the roughly 730-donor mean. HLA restriction was apparent for most CMV-associated TCR beta chains in a later analysis.

About this clone: Its antigen remains unidentified.

The source of this sequence is a woman between 18 and 29 years old in good health and CMV-seronegative. The sequencing sample was made of PBMCs.

CDR3 DNA: TGTGCCAGCACCGGGGACCGGGAGACGCAGTATTTT. This encodes CASTGDRETQYF. This chain uses TRBV2 with TRBJ2-3; D may be TRBD2 (6 bases). The length of the CDR3 is 12 residues. V was clipped by 7 bases and J by 9 bases, with 14 bases between them. The V gene's germline CDR1 is SNHLY and CDR2 FYNNEI.